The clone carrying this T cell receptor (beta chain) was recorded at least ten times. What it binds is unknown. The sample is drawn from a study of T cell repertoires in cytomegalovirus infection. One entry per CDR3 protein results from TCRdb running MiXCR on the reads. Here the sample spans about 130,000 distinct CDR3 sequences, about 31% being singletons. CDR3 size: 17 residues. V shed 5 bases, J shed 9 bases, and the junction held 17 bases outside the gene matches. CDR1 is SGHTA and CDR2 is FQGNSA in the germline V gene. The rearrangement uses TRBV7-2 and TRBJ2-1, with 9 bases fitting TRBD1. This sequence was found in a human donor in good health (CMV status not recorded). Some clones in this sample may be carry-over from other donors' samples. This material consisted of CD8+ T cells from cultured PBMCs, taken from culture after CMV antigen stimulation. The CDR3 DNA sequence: TGTGCCAGCAGCCCAGAGGCCTGGGACAGGGAGGTGGGTGAGCAGTTCTTC. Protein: CASSPEAWDREVGEQFF.